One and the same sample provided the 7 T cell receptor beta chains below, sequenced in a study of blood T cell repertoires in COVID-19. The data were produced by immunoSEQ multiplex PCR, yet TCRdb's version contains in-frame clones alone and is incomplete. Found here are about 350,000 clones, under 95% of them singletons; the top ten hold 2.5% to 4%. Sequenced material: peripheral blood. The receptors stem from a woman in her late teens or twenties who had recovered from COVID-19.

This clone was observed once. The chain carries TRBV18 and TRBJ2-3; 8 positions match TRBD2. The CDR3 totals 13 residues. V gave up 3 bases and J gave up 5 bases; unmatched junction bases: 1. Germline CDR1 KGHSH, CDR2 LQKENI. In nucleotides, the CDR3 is TGTGCCAGCTCACCCGGGACTAGAGATACGCAGTATTTT. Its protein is CASSPGTRDTQYF. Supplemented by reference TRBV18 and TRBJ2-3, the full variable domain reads NAGVMQNPRHLVRRRGQEARLRCSPMKGHSHVYWYRQLPEEGLKFMVYLQKENIIDESGMPKERFSAEFPKEGPSILRIQQVVRGDSAAYFCASSPGTRDTQYFGPGTRLTVL.

DNA of the CDR3: TGTGCCAGCAGCAAAGGGGTGGTGACAACGAGCTCCTACGAGCAGTACGTC. Residues: CASSKGVVTTSSYEQYV. V and J are TRBV21-1 and TRBJ2-7; the table's D call TRBD1 went unverified against the DNA. TRBV21-1 is a documented pseudogene. There are 17 residues in the CDR3.

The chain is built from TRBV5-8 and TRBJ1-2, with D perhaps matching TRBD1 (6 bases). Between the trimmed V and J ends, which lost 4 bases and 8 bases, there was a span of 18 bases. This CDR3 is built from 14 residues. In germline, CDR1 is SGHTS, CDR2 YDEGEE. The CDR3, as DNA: TGTGCCAGCAGCCCACGTAGGGACATCGGGGGCTACACCTTC. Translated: CASSPRRDIGGYTF.

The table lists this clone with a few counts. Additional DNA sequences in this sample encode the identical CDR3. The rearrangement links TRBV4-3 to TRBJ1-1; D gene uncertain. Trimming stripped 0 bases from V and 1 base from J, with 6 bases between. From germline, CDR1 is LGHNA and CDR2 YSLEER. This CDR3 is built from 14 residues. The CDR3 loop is CASSQDYRNTEAFF. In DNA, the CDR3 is TGCGCCAGCAGCCAAGACTACCGGAACACTGAAGCTTTCTTT.

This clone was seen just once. Written as DNA, the CDR3 is TGTGCCAGCAGCTTGGTCACTAGCGGTGATACGAACACCGGGGAGCTGTTTTTT. Its translation: CASSLVTSGDTNTGELFF. The chain uses TRBV5-6 and TRBJ2-2; TRBD2 matches at 8 bases. From germline, CDR1 is SGHDT and CDR2 YYEEEE. The junction had 7 bases not matched to a gene; V was cut back by 0 bases and J by 0 bases. This CDR3 is 18 amino acids long.

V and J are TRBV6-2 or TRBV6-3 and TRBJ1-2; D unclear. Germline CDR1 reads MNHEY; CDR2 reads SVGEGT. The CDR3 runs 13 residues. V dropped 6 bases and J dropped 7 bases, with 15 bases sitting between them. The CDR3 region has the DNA TGTGCCAGCAGCCCAAGGTCGGGTGGTGGCTACACCTTC. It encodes CASSPRSGGGYTF.

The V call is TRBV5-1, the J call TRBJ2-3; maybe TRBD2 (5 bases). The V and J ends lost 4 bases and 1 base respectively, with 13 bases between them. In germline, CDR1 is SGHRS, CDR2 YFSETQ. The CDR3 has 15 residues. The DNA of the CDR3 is TGCGCCAGCAGCGCGACCGGGGTGGGCACAGATACGCAGTATTTT. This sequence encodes CASSATGVGTDTQYF.